This T cell receptor beta chain was retrieved from a study of shared clonotypes between healthy human individuals. The table came from immunoSEQ multiplex PCR; TCRdb's copy has only in-frame clones and leaves some out. The sample records about 87,000 clones, less than 50% being singletons. Trimming stripped 1 base from V and 0 bases from J, with 9 bases between. Germline CDR1 is SGHAT and CDR2 is FQNNGV. CDR3 length equals 15 residues. Study observations and caveats: Among donors, clonotype sharing was expected to be affected by sequencing depth.

Comment on this clone: Its antigen is undetermined.

Researchers drew on about 90 million PBMCs for genomic DNA from unsorted samples. Material: PBMCs. This chain joins TRBV11-2 and TRBJ1-1; D call uncertain. This TCR came from a woman aged 40 to 49 in good health. Some clones in this sample may be carry-over from other donors' samples. Here the CDR3 DNA reads TGTGCCAGCAGCTTAGGGCAGCTGATGAACACTGAAGCTTTCTTT. It translates to CASSLGQLMNTEAFF.